This paragraph reports one T cell receptor beta chain. The sample comes from a study of T cell responses to AZD1222 COVID-19 vaccine. Study information: Pooling of second doses given at about 4 or about 12 weeks was done.

Assay: immunoSEQ multiplex PCR; the TCRdb copy retains only in-frame clones and omits some. The table shows roughly 70,000 clones, with around 85% occurring only once. Trimming took 5 bases from V and 4 from J, leaving 9 bases between them. The CDR3 has 12 amino acids. Germline CDR1 reads MNHEY; CDR2 reads SMNVEV (reference sequence). Sample: peripheral blood, taken on day 0 of AZD1222 vaccination. The rearrangement uses TRBV27 and TRBJ2-7; unclear D gene. This TCR derives from an adult in good health. In DNA form, the CDR3 reads TGTGCCAGCAGTCCGGGTTTTTACGAGCAGTACTTC. Encoded protein: CASSPGFYEQYF.